Below, 32 T cell receptor beta chains from the same sample are listed, as sequenced in a study of T cells in women clearing cervical HPV infection (dated by TCRdb to the late 2010s). The method was the immunoSEQ multiplex PCR assay. TCRdb obtained this table from immuneACCESS and retained in-frame rearrangements with V and J assigned. These tables miss some clones; where compared with another copy, unresolved V genes account for less than half of the shortfall, and the remainder is unexplained. Per the sample table, the count is roughly 25,000 clones. Approximately 6.3% of the sample lies in the top ten. Sample: blood buffy coat. The receptors originated from a woman aged 18 to 75 with a cervical HPV16 infection that either progressed to CIN3+ or cleared (not recorded which).

A word on this clone: The DNA ends 3 residues before the CDR3 does, and the rest of the CDR3 is filled in from the germline J gene. The chain is built from TRBV28 and TRBJ2-1, with 13 bases aligning to TRBD2. Germline loops: CDR1 MDHEN, CDR2 SYDVKM. The CDR3 runs 17 residues. Unmatched junction bases numbered 8, after V lost 3 bases and J lost 6 bases. The sequenced part of the CDR3 DNA is TGTGCCAGCAGTTTGTTGCCAGGGACTAGCGGGACCAATGAG. Protein product: CASSLLPGTSGTNE. The full CDR3 is CASSLLPGTSGTNEQFF.

As to this clone: The read finishes 3 residues shy of the CDR3 end, and the germline J gene is used to complete it. This chain connects TRBV5-1 to TRBJ2-7, with 8 bases fitting TRBD1. The ends lost 2 bases at V and 6 bases at J; junction bases unmatched: 10. CDR1 is SGHRS and CDR2 is YFSETQ in the germline V gene. CDR3 length: 15 amino acids. The CDR3 is CASSFNGQGVSEQYF. The covered CDR3 bases are TGCGCCAGCAGCTTCAACGGACAGGGCGTAAGCGAG.

Notes on this clone: The missing CDR3 end, 3 residues past where the read stops, is filled in from the germline J gene. This sequence joins TRBV30 and TRBJ1-2; the match to TRBD1 covers 8 bases. Per the germline V gene, CDR1 is GTSNPN and CDR2 is SVGIG (reference sequence). The CDR3 consists of 17 residues. The chain's CDR3 is CAWSALDRERPVDDYTF. The CDR3 DNA, read in part, is TGTGCCTGGAGTGCTCTGGACAGGGAACGGCCTGTAGACGAC.

In the case of this clone: The sequenced fragment ends 3 residues before the CDR3 boundary, so the rest is inferred from the germline J gene. The chain uses TRBV18 and TRBJ1-1; D not certain. Germline values: CDR1 KGHSH, CDR2 LQKENI. The CDR3 consists of 14 residues. V was pared by 2 bases and J by 5 bases, with 12 bases between. CDR3 DNA (partial): TGTGCCAGCTCACCAGACCGGGTTTCAACTGAA. Its protein product is CASSPDRVSTE. The full CDR3 protein is CASSPDRVSTEAFF.

Turning to this clone: The sequenced fragment ends 3 residues before the CDR3 boundary, so the rest is inferred from the germline J gene. V gene TRBV30 combines with J gene TRBJ1-2, with TRBD1 as a possible D gene (6 bases). This CDR3 has 13 residues. Looked up from germline, CDR1 is GTSNPN and CDR2 is SVGIG (reference sequence). V was trimmed by 8 bases and J by 4 bases, leaving 17 bases between them. Partial CDR3 DNA: TGTGCCCGAAGACTTCAGGGGAGCTATGGC. The encoded protein is CARRLQGSYG. The full-length CDR3 reads as CARRLQGSYGYTF.

Points on this clone: From the germline J gene comes the end of the CDR3, since the read stops 3 residues before it. The chain recombines TRBV2 with TRBJ1-3, with D unresolved. The germline gives CDR1 SNHLY, CDR2 FYNNEI. This CDR3 region has 14 residues. Trimming removed 10 bases from V and 0 bases from J, with 13 bases in between. CDR3 in amino acids: CATKDSYSGNTIYF. Incomplete CDR3 DNA: TGTGCCACCAAAGACTCATACTCTGGAAACACC.

To note about this clone: The read terminates 3 residues before the CDR3 end, so the remaining end is supplied by the germline J gene. The chain employs TRBV29-1 and TRBJ2-7; 14 nucleotides agree with TRBD2. After removal of 3 bases from V and 4 bases from J, the junction contained 2 bases not matched to a gene. Per the germline V gene, CDR1 is SQVTM and CDR2 is ANQGSEA. CDR3 length: 14 amino acids. The CDR3 protein is CSVEGLAGEYEQYF. The CDR3 bases that were read are TGCAGCGTTGAGGGACTAGCGGGAGAGTACGAG.

To note about this clone: The read halts 3 residues ahead of the CDR3 end, with the missing end drawn from the germline J gene. This sequence joins TRBV19 and TRBJ2-4; 10 bases map to TRBD1. The length of the CDR3 is 15 residues. Germline V gives CDR1 LNHDA, CDR2 SQIVND (reference sequence). J lost 7 bases, V lost 5 bases, and 8 bases had no gene match. CDR3: CASSLPPGQGNIQYF. Incomplete CDR3 DNA: TGTGCCAGTAGTCTCCCCCCGGGACAGGGGAACATT. The entire variable domain, with the rest obtained from reference TRBV19 and TRBJ2-4, is as follows: DGGITQSPKYLFRKEGQNVTLSCEQNLNHDAMYWYRQDPGQGLRLIYYSQIVNDFQKGDIAEGYSVSREKKESFPLTVTSAQKNPTAFYLCASSLPPGQGNIQYFGAGTRLSVL.

A remark on this clone: The missing CDR3 end, 3 residues past where the read stops, is filled in from the germline J gene. V is TRBV10-3 and J is TRBJ2-7, with 7 bases that match TRBD1. The CDR3 totals 13 residues. Germline CDR1 ENHRY, CDR2 SYGVKD. V lost 7 bases to trimming and J lost 5 bases; unmatched junction nucleotides: 8. CDR3 residues: CAIKAPDRDEQYF. The sequenced CDR3 bases are TGTGCCATCAAAGCCCCCGACAGGGACGAG.

Turning to this clone: With the read ending 3 residues before the CDR3 end, the germline J gene is used to fill in that end. The gene calls are TRBV20-1 and TRBJ2-5; 10 bases map to TRBD1. V was pared by 7 bases and J by 7 bases, with 9 bases of the junction left unmatched. Germline loops: CDR1 DFQATT, CDR2 SNEGSKA (reference sequence). The CDR3 has 13 amino acids. The covered CDR3 bases are TGCAGTGGCCGGGACAGGGGTCTTGGGACC. Translation gives CSGRDRGLGT. The CDR3 in its entirety is CSGRDRGLGTQYF.

Regarding this clone: The read terminates 3 residues before the CDR3 end, so the remaining end is supplied by the germline J gene. This chain connects TRBV5-1 to TRBJ1-6; a possible D gene is TRBD1 (5 bases). The CDR3 totals 13 residues. V was clipped by 7 bases and J by 11 bases, with 16 bases between them. Germline CDR1 reads SGHRS; CDR2 reads YFSETQ. The covered CDR3 bases are TGCGCCAGCGGACTAACTTCGGGGCCACCC. This gives the protein CASGLTSGPP. Given in full, the CDR3 is CASGLTSGPPLHF.

As for this clone: The read ends 3 residues before the CDR3 terminus; that terminus is restored from the germline J gene. The V gene is TRBV29-1, the J gene TRBJ2-3; D may be TRBD1 (6 bases). CDR1 is SQVTM and CDR2 is ANQGSEA in the germline V gene. The CDR3 contains 13 residues. The sequenced CDR3 bases are TGCAGCGTACAGGGAGCTAGCAATCAGCCG. Translating it yields CSVQGASNQP. In full, the CDR3 reads CSVQGASNQPQYF.

Details on this clone: The sequence runs out 3 residues before the end of the CDR3; the remainder is reconstructed from the germline J gene. V and J are TRBV5-6 and TRBJ2-7; 9 positions match TRBD2. CDR1 is SGHDT and CDR2 is YYEEEE in the germline V gene. This CDR3 comprises 15 residues. The junction had 6 bases not matched to a gene; V was cut back by 4 bases and J by 1 base. This CDR3 is CASSPGTSSSYEQYF. CDR3 DNA (partial): TGTGCCAGCAGCCCCGGGACTAGCTCATCCTACGAG.

Concerning this clone: Read data end 3 residues before the CDR3 end; the end is taken from the germline J gene. The V gene is TRBV18, the J gene TRBJ1-5, with D perhaps TRBD1 (5 bases). Germline CDR1 and CDR2: KGHSH and LQKENI. The CDR3 spans 13 residues. The ends were cut back, 4 bases at V and 5 bases at J, with 9 bases in the middle. CDR3 bases read: TGTGCCAGCTCACAGGGGCCAGATCAGCCC. It is translated as CASSQGPDQP. The full CDR3 is CASSQGPDQPQHF.

With regard to this clone: The CDR3 goes on 3 residues after the read ends, and that part is filled in from the germline J gene. The V and J genes are TRBV5-1 and TRBJ1-3, with TRBD1 matching 8 bases. This CDR3 has 14 amino acids. Losses at the gene ends were 4 bases for V and 4 bases for J; bases not matched to a gene: 4. The germline CDR1 and CDR2 sequences are SGHRS and YFSETQ. Incomplete CDR3 DNA: TGCGCCAGCAGCCTGGACAGGGTGGGAAACACC. This gives the protein CASSLDRVGNT. The full-length CDR3 reads as CASSLDRVGNTIYF.

CDR3 bases read: TGTGCCAGCTCACCTAATGAGGACAATGAG. Its translation: CASSPNEDNE. The CDR3 reads in full as CASSPNEDNEQFF. The chain couples TRBV18 to TRBJ2-1; the D is unclear. The read ends 3 residues shy of where the CDR3 ends; the end is completed using the germline J gene. This CDR3 is built from 13 residues. V dropped 3 bases and J dropped 5 bases, with 8 bases sitting between them. CDR1 and CDR2 (germline): KGHSH, LQKENI.

Worth noting for this clone: The CDR3 is cut off 3 residues early in the read; its end comes from the germline J gene. V is TRBV20-1 and J is TRBJ1-2; D is perhaps TRBD1 (5 bases). Germline assignment: CDR1 DFQATT and CDR2 SNEGSKA (reference sequence). CDR3 size: 16 residues. CDR3 loop: CSARPTSGRARDDYTF. CDR3 bases read: TGCAGTGCTAGACCAACTAGCGGGAGGGCCAGGGATGAC.

Note on this clone: The CDR3 goes on 3 residues after the read ends, and that part is filled in from the germline J gene. The V call is TRBV4-1, the J call TRBJ2-7, with D unresolved. The germline CDR1 and CDR2 sequences are MGHRA and YSYEKL. The length of the CDR3 is 14 residues. V lost 6 bases to trimming and J lost 3 bases, with 15 bases between them. The CDR3 bases that were read are TGCGCCAGCAGTCCCTTTGGCAGAAACTACGAG. This encodes CASSPFGRNYE. The complete CDR3 sequence is CASSPFGRNYEQYF.

With regard to this clone: The read comes to an end 3 residues before the CDR3 does, leaving the germline J gene to fill in the end. V and J are TRBV19 and TRBJ2-4; 8 bases fit TRBD1. The CDR3 is made up of 15 amino acids. Germline assignment: CDR1 LNHDA and CDR2 SQIVND (reference sequence). This CDR3 is CASSSRTGPTYGQYF. CDR3 DNA, as far as it was read: TGTGCCAGTAGTTCACGGACAGGGCCCACCTATGGT. The complete variable domain, with remaining parts taken from reference TRBV19 and TRBJ2-4, reads DGGITQSPKYLFRKEGQNVTLSCEQNLNHDAMYWYRQDPGQGLRLIYYSQIVNDFQKGDIAEGYSVSREKKESFPLTVTSAQKNPTAFYLCASSSRTGPTYGQYFGAGTRLSVL.

About this clone itself: The CDR3 goes on 3 residues after the read ends, and that part is filled in from the germline J gene. V and J are TRBV18 and TRBJ2-3; TRBD2 might be the D (6 bases). The CDR3 spans 16 residues. Germline lookup yields CDR1 KGHSH and CDR2 LQKENI. The V and J ends lost 1 base and 0 bases respectively, with 11 bases between them. The CDR3 DNA, read in part, is TGTGCCAGCTCACCACGGGATCGGGGGAGCACAGATACG. Translating it yields CASSPRDRGSTDT. The full CDR3 reads CASSPRDRGSTDTQYF.

On this clone itself: The sequenced fragment ends 3 residues before the CDR3 boundary, so the rest is inferred from the germline J gene. The chain joins TRBV19 to TRBJ1-2; D is ambiguous. The CDR3 loop spans 14 amino acids. In germline, CDR1 is LNHDA, CDR2 SQIVND (reference sequence). CDR3 DNA (partial): TGTGCCAGTAGTATAGTGAAGGGTGGCAATGAC. It specifies CASSIVKGGND. The full CDR3 protein is CASSIVKGGNDYTF.

As concerns this clone: The read comes to an end 3 residues before the CDR3 does, leaving the germline J gene to fill in the end. V is TRBV5-1 and J is TRBJ1-3; D unclear. The V and J ends lost 4 bases and 0 bases respectively, with 14 bases between them. Germline-derived CDR1 and CDR2 are SGHRS and YFSETQ. The CDR3 extends over 16 amino acids. CDR3 residues: CASSPGEMGSGNTIYF. The sequenced part of the CDR3 DNA is TGCGCCAGCAGCCCAGGTGAGATGGGCTCTGGAAACACC.

For this clone: The CDR3 end lies 3 residues beyond the end of the read and is filled in from the germline J gene. The chain combines TRBV2 with TRBJ2-3, with 9 bases aligning to TRBD2. Germline V lookup: CDR1 SNHLY, CDR2 FYNNEI. Unmatched junction bases numbered 4, after V lost 7 bases and J lost 2 bases. The CDR3 covers 14 residues. The CDR3 DNA, read in part, is TGTGCCAGCACCCTAGCGGGGACCACAGATACG. It codes for CASTLAGTTDT. The whole CDR3 reads CASTLAGTTDTQYF.

As regards this clone: The CDR3 end falls 3 residues outside the read, so it is completed with the germline J gene. V is TRBV24-1 and J is TRBJ2-7; D is unclear. This CDR3 has 12 amino acids. Germline loops: CDR1 KGHDR, CDR2 SFDVKD. V gave up 7 bases and J gave up 1 base, with 7 bases separating them. CDR3 loop: CATSSQSYEQYF. Partial CDR3 DNA: TGTGCCACCAGCAGTCAGTCCTACGAG.

According to its frequency, this clone is medium-sized. The read gets to within 3 residues of the CDR3 end, and the germline J gene fills in the rest. This rearrangement joins TRBV19 to TRBJ2-3; D not resolved. The V end was cut by 4 bases, the J end by 0 bases, with 11 bases between. This CDR3 is built from 15 residues. Looked up from germline, CDR1 is LNHDA and CDR2 is SQIVND (reference sequence). The CDR3 spells CASSKYRESTDTQYF. The DNA read from the CDR3 is TGTGCCAGTAGTAAATACAGAGAAAGCACAGATACG.

Note on this clone: The sequence runs out 3 residues before the end of the CDR3; the remainder is reconstructed from the germline J gene. The V gene is TRBV7-6, the J gene TRBJ1-6, with 7 nucleotides matching TRBD1. The J segment lost 11 bases and the V segment lost 5 bases, leaving 9 bases of the junction unmatched. CDR1 is SGHVS and CDR2 is FNYEAQ in the germline V gene. The CDR3 has 14 amino acids. Here the CDR3 reads CASSPSGQATPLHF. Partial CDR3 DNA: TGTGCCAGCAGCCCTTCTGGACAGGCGACACCC.

This chain's CDR3 is CASSQGYNSPLHF. The part of the CDR3 DNA that was read is TGCGCCAGCAGCCAGGGGTATAATTCACCC. The chain recombines TRBV5-1 with TRBJ1-6; possible D gene TRBD1, 6 bases. Coverage ceases 3 residues before the CDR3 finishes, and the germline J gene fills in the end. CDR1 and CDR2 from the germline V gene are SGHRS and YFSETQ. The CDR3 sequence is 13 residues long. V lost 4 bases, J lost 4 bases, and 6 bases lay in between. Combining the CDR3 with reference TRBV5-1 and TRBJ1-6 gives the whole variable domain KAGVTQTPRYLIKTRGQQVTLSCSPISGHRSVSWYQQTPGQGLQFLFEYFSETQRNKGNFPGRFSGRQFSNSRSEMNVSTLELGDSALYLCASSQGYNSPLHFGNGTRLTVT.

A note on this clone: The read is 3 residues too short to cover the CDR3 end, so that end is filled in from the germline J gene. The chain links TRBV28 to TRBJ1-2; a weak D match, TRBD1 (6 bases). Germline CDR1 reads MDHEN; CDR2 reads SYDVKM. V lost 5 bases to trimming and J lost 5 bases, with 12 bases between them. CDR3 size: 13 residues. Here the CDR3 reads CASSPGHFYGYTF. CDR3 DNA (partial): TGTGCCAGCAGTCCGGGACATTTTTATGGC.

The covered CDR3 bases are TGTGCCAGTCTGCCCTGGCCAGAAAGGTACAATGAG. This codes for CASLPWPERYNE. The full CDR3 reads CASLPWPERYNEQFF. The chain has TRBV7-9 and TRBJ2-1, with D hard to call. The read is 3 residues too short to cover the CDR3 end, so that end is filled in from the germline J gene. Germline V CDR1 and CDR2: SEHNR, FQNEAQ (reference sequence). V gave up 9 bases and J gave up 4 bases, with 19 bases separating them. The CDR3 extends over 15 amino acids.

In the case of this clone: The CDR3 end lies 3 residues beyond the end of the read and is filled in from the germline J gene. The chain uses TRBV2 and TRBJ2-5; no definite D call. This CDR3 region has 12 residues. Germline V gene lookup returns CDR1 SNHLY and CDR2 FYNNEI. Trimming left V 9 bases short and J 2 bases short, with 10 bases between. The CDR3 bases that were read are TGTGCCAGTCGTAGACTGCAAGAGACC. Its translation: CASRRLQET. The complete CDR3 reads CASRRLQETQYF.

With regard to this clone: The CDR3 is cut off 3 residues early in the read; its end comes from the germline J gene. The gene calls are TRBV29-1 and TRBJ2-7, with 10 nucleotides matching TRBD2. The CDR3 is made up of 15 amino acids. J was trimmed by 1 base and V by 7 bases; bases with no gene match: 10. Germline V gene lookup returns CDR1 SQVTM and CDR2 ANQGSEA. This CDR3 reads CSEIAGGLLSYEQYF. Incomplete CDR3 DNA: TGCAGCGAGATAGCGGGAGGCCTCCTTTCCTACGAG.

Note on this clone: Coverage ceases 3 residues before the CDR3 finishes, and the germline J gene fills in the end. The chain is built from TRBV7-7 and TRBJ2-2; 8 positions match TRBD2. The CDR3 is 16 amino acids. V gave up 2 bases and J gave up 4 bases; unmatched junction bases: 6. Per the germline V gene, CDR1 is SSHAT and CDR2 is FNYEAQ (reference sequence). The CDR3 loop reads CASSLSSGSRTGELFF. The sequenced CDR3 bases are TGTGCCAGCAGCTTATCAAGCGGGAGTCGCACCGGGGAG.